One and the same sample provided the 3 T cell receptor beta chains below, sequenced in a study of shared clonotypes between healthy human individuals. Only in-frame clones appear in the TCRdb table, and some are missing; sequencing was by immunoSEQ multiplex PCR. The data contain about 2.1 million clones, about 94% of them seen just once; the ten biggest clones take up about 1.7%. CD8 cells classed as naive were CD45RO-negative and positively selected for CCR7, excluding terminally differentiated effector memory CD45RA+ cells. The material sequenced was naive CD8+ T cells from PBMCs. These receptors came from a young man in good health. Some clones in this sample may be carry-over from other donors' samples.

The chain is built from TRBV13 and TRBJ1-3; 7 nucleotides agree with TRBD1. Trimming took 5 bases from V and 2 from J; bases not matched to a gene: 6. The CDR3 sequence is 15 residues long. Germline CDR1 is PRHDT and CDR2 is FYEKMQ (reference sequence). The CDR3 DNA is TGTGCCAGCAGCGTCCCTACAGGGGCTGGAAACACCATATATTTT. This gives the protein CASSVPTGAGNTIYF.

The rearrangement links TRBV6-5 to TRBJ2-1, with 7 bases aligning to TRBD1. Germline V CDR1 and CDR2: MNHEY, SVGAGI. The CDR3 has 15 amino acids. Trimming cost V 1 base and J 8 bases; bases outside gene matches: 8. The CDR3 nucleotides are TGTGCCAGCAGTTACTTACAGGGGAATCGGGATGAGCAGTTCTTC. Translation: CASSYLQGNRDEQFF.

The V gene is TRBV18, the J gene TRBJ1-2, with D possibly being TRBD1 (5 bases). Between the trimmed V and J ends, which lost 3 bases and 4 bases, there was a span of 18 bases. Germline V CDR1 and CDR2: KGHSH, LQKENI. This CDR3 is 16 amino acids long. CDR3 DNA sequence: TGTGCCAGCTCACCTCCCGCGGCGGGGACGACCTATGGCTACACCTTC. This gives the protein CASSPPAAGTTYGYTF.